A selection of T cell receptor beta chains follows, all from one sample in a study. In TCRdb, the RT-PCR reads were re-called with MiXCR into one record per CDR3 protein. The data show about 700,000 distinct CDR3 sequences, 12% to 15% seen once. The material sequenced was memory CD4+ T cells from blood. Every receptor here comes from a female donor in good health, serving as a healthy control. Both conserved end residues are trimmed from each CDR3. For some rows the clone size is stated as once, few or many, or as a class when expanded; others skip it.

V gene	clone size	CDR3 protein
TRBV7-6	.	ASSRTEGTQY
TRBV6-2/TRBV6-3	many	ASSYRSSNQETQY
TRBV7-2	few	ASSGGGQGVVGYT
TRBV7-9	few	ASSQRGGGGLIRQY
TRBV6-6	.	ASTFLGGFGQF
TRBV4-1	.	ASSQDPTGGVNNEQF
TRBV10-3	many	AISEFATEAF
TRBV9	few	ASSVETSGGAGQY
TRBV5-6	.	ASSDGTASGANVLT
TRBV20-1	few	SARVPSGAGETQY
TRBV27	.	ASSLVARGNEQF
TRBV20-1	.	SASKAGSYNEQF
TRBV7-3	many	ASSLNGRGKETQY
TRBV11-3	.	ASSLRGQETYNEQF
TRBV30	few	AWSVQGPNYGYT
TRBV7-9	.	ASSLGQGALNTEAF
TRBV5-6	few	ASSLTGQGGEKLF
TRBV9	many	ASSVSTPGGEQY
TRBV4-3	.	ASSQEGGTQRGDYGYT